Each of the 10 T cell receptor beta chains below was sequenced from the same sample in a study of OX40 agonist ivuxolimab in advanced cancers. Some clones are missing from TCRdb's copy, which holds only in-frame ones; the method was immunoSEQ multiplex PCR. The repertoire includes about 11,000 clones, around nine tenths of them detected once, and roughly 30% sits in the top ten. This material consisted of CD4+ or CD8+ T cells sorted from blood, taken in a trial of the OX40 agonist ivuxolimab. All receptors come from an adult with an advanced solid tumor such as melanoma, head and neck, liver or kidney cancer.

J is TRBJ2-5 and V is TRBV7-9, with TRBD2 matching over 10 bases. J lost 5 bases, V lost 4 bases, and 16 bases had no gene match. CDR3 length: 18 amino acids. In germline, CDR1 is SEHNR, CDR2 FQNEAQ (reference sequence). CDR3 region: CASSSRIDWLAGDETQYF. CDR3 nucleotide sequence: TGTGCCAGCAGCTCCCGGATCGATTGGCTAGCGGGAGATGAGACCCAGTACTTC.

The sample holds a few counts of this clone. This chain connects TRBV9 to TRBJ2-1; 11 positions agree with TRBD2. The CDR3 sequence is 16 residues long. V dropped 4 bases and J dropped 3; count of bases not matched to a gene: 6. In germline, CDR1 is SGDLS, CDR2 YYNGEE. The CDR3 spells CASSTGLAEIYNEQFF. The CDR3 nucleotides are TGTGCCAGCAGCACGGGACTAGCGGAGATCTACAATGAGCAGTTCTTC.

The gene calls are TRBV30 and TRBJ2-5, with D perhaps being TRBD1 or TRBD2 (5 bases each). The CDR3 consists of 14 residues. CDR1 and CDR2 (germline): GTSNPN, SVGIG (reference sequence). Trimming left V 4 bases short and J 4 bases short, with 16 bases between. DNA for the CDR3: TGTGCCTGGAACCAGGGCCTTGGGGGAGAGACCCAGTACTTC. Its translation: CAWNQGLGGETQYF.

The rearrangement joins TRBV13 to TRBJ2-5; either TRBD1 or TRBD2 may fit D (6 bases each). V shed 2 bases and J shed 3 bases, with 16 bases lying between them. The CDR3 is made up of 16 amino acids. Looked up from germline, CDR1 is PRHDT and CDR2 is FYEKMQ (reference sequence). CDR3 nucleotides: TGTGCCAGCAGCTTACGGGGGCACCAACTGGAAGAGACCCAGTACTTC. Protein product: CASSLRGHQLEETQYF.

The chain couples TRBV4-1 to TRBJ2-2; D is tentatively TRBD1 or TRBD2 (5 bases each). The V end was cut by 2 bases, the J end by 8 bases, with 9 bases between. Germline CDR1 reads MGHRA; CDR2 reads YSYEKL. The CDR3 extends over 13 amino acids. The CDR3: CASSQLGTGELFF. CDR3 sequence (DNA): TGCGCCAGCAGCCAATTGGGGACGGGGGAGCTGTTTTTT.

The J gene is TRBJ1-5, the V gene TRBV7-3; D is perhaps TRBD1 (5 bases). Trimming shortened V by 2 bases and J by 6 bases, and 8 bases separated the two germline ends. Germline CDR1 is SGHTA and CDR2 is FQGTGA. The CDR3 sequence is 13 residues long. This CDR3 reads CASSLGRGQPQHF. DNA for the CDR3: TGTGCCAGCAGCTTAGGGAGGGGTCAGCCCCAGCATTTT.

The gene calls are TRBV19 and TRBJ2-7; D possibly corresponds to TRBD1 (5 bases). The V end was cut by 3 bases, the J end by 2 bases, with 11 bases between. Germline V gives CDR1 LNHDA, CDR2 SQIVND (reference sequence). This CDR3 contains 14 residues. The CDR3 spells CASSIWQGTYEQYF. CDR3 DNA: TGTGCCAGTAGTATCTGGCAGGGCACCTACGAGCAGTACTTC.

The CDR3 sequence is CASSREGPSSYNEQFF. CDR3 bases: TGTGCCAGCAGCAGGGAGGGGCCGAGCTCCTACAATGAGCAGTTCTTC. The rearrangement links TRBV28 to TRBJ2-1; TRBD2 matches at 7 bases. The germline V gene encodes CDR1 MDHEN and CDR2 SYDVKM. Trimming cost V 6 bases and J 0 bases; bases outside gene matches: 8. This CDR3 is built from 16 residues.

The rearrangement uses TRBV30 and TRBJ2-5; D is ambiguous. Germline CDR1 is GTSNPN and CDR2 is SVGIG (reference sequence). V shed 6 bases and J shed 0 bases, with 11 bases lying between them. The length of the CDR3 is 13 residues. Written as DNA, the CDR3 is TGTGCCTGCTTTCCGGCCGACCAAGAGACCCAGTACTTC. Amino acids: CACFPADQETQYF.

V usage is TRBV19 and J usage is TRBJ2-7, with D perhaps matching TRBD2 (5 bases). V shed 3 bases and J shed 3 bases, with 9 bases lying between them. Germline values: CDR1 LNHDA, CDR2 SQIVND (reference sequence). This CDR3 has 13 residues. The CDR3 loop is CASSMVAGYEQYF. The CDR3 bases are TGTGCCAGTAGTATGGTGGCGGGCTACGAGCAGTACTTC.